These T cell receptor beta chains were read from a single sample in a study of cytomegalovirus exposure and HLA in healthy donors. TCRdb keeps only in-frame clones here, not all; method: immunoSEQ multiplex PCR. The sample lists approximately 92,000 clones; around 70% were seen once. Sequenced sample: PBMCs. The receptors here all came from a man in his 60s in good health and CMV-seronegative. Each CDR3 is given with its conserved first and last residue. D genes are given only for firm matches. Only part of the rows carry a size: once, few, many, or a class if the clone is expanded.

TRBD1,TRBJ2-7,-,TRBV10-3,CAISRQGIYEQYF,TGTGCCATCAGTCGACAGGGCATCTACGAGCAGTACTTC
-,TRBJ1-1,-,TRBV9,CASSVGMNTEAFF,TGTGCCAGCAGCGTAGGTATGAACACTGAAGCTTTCTTT
-,TRBJ1-5,-,TRBV11-2,CASSRGRGFQPQHF,TGTGCCAGCAGCCGAGGTAGGGGGTTTCAGCCCCAGCATTTT
TRBD1,TRBJ1-1,-,TRBV5-4,CASSVGTGTEAFF,TGTGCCAGCAGCGTAGGGACAGGGACTGAAGCTTTCTTT
-,TRBJ1-6,few,TRBV10-2,CASSEPRWTLGPSPLHF,TGCGCCAGCAGTGAGCCTAGATGGACCCTGGGGCCATCACCCCTCCACTTT
TRBD2,TRBJ2-7,-,TRBV7-2,CASSSTRPGTSEVYEQYF,TGTGCCAGCAGCTCCACTCGCCCGGGGACTAGCGAGGTCTACGAGCAGTACTTC
TRBD1,TRBJ1-2,-,TRBV2,CASSPTGQTVYGYTF,TGTGCCAGCAGCCCCACGGGACAGACGGTCTATGGCTACACCTTC
-,TRBJ2-2,few,TRBV11-1,CASSLNTGELFF,TGTGCCAGCAGCCTAAACACCGGGGAGCTGTTTTTT
TRBD1,TRBJ1-5,-,TRBV5-6,CASSAGQGGWQPQHF,TGTGCCAGCAGCGCGGGACAGGGGGGATGGCAGCCCCAGCATTTT
-,TRBJ1-1,-,TRBV11-2,CASSLEVGTEAFF,TGTGCCAGCAGCTTAGAGGTCGGCACTGAAGCTTTCTTT
-,TRBJ1-2,-,TRBV10-2,CASSEWGEYGYTF,TGCGCCAGCAGTGAGTGGGGAGAGTATGGCTACACCTTC
-,TRBJ2-3,-,TRBV25-1,CASSEPWGSAGKTDTQYF,TGTGCCAGCAGTGAGCCTTGGGGGTCAGCGGGTAAAACAGATACGCAGTATTTT
TRBD2,TRBJ2-3,-,TRBV4-1,CASSQGRASGRRDTQYF,TGCGCCAGCAGCCAAGGCAGGGCTAGCGGGAGGAGAGATACGCAGTATTTT
TRBD2,TRBJ2-7,-,TRBV28,CASSYSGTRSYEQYF,TGTGCCAGCAGCTACTCCGGGACTAGATCCTACGAGCAGTACTTC
TRBD1,TRBJ2-2,few,TRBV2,CASRDRGPITGELFF,TGTGCCAGCAGGGACAGGGGTCCAATCACCGGGGAGCTGTTTTTT
TRBD1,TRBJ1-3,once,TRBV28,CASGDTGVATGNTIYF,TGTGCCAGCGGGGATACAGGGGTTGCTACCGGAAACACCATATATTTT
-,TRBJ1-2,once,TRBV2,CASSEGGGGYTF,TGTGCCAGCAGTGAAGGCGGTGGCGGCTACACCTTC
-,TRBJ2-2,-,TRBV29-1,CSVARSTGELFF,TGCAGCGTCGCCCGAAGCACCGGGGAGCTGTTTTTC
-,TRBJ1-1,-,TRBV30,CAWSKDMNTEAFF,TGTGCCTGGAGTAAGGACATGAACACTGAAGCTTTCTTT
-,TRBJ2-7,-,TRBV1,CTSSQEGGQGSYEQYF,TGCACCAGCAGCCAAGAAGGGGGACAGGGTTCCTACGAGCAGTACTTC